The 15 T cell receptor beta chains presented below share a single source sample, sequenced in a study of beta chain features in type 1 diabetes. The study reverse transcribed the entire isolated RNA, so it sequenced expressed TCRB transcripts. Assay: immunoSEQ multiplex PCR; the TCRdb copy retains only in-frame clones and omits some. The sample comprises 500,000 to 850,000 clones, around an eighth of which are singletons, and 0.035% to 0.045% rests with the top ten. The antigens these receptors bind are not known. Study observations and caveats: TCRB CDR3s from Type 1 diabetes patients were moderately but significantly shorter in all four CD4+ subsets.

Sequences were obtained from naive CD4+ T cells from blood. The receptors here all came from a man aged 18-30 years with type 1 diabetes.

The V and J genes are TRBV18 and TRBJ1-3, with a possible D match to TRBD1 (6 bases). V lost 0 bases, J lost 0 bases, and 9 bases lay in between. There are 16 residues in the CDR3. Germline V gene lookup returns CDR1 KGHSH and CDR2 LQKENI. The CDR3 coding sequence is TGTGCCAGCTCACCACCGGGACAATCCTCTGGAAACACCATATATTTT. Protein sequence: CASSPPGQSSGNTIYF.

The J gene is TRBJ1-1, the V gene TRBV7-2, with 9 nucleotides matching TRBD1. The CDR3 sequence is 15 residues long. V shed 1 base and J 1 base; nucleotides not matched to a gene: 1. Per germline, CDR1 SGHTA and CDR2 FQGNSA. The CDR3 DNA sequence: TGTGCCAGCAGCTTAGTGACAGGGGGGAACACTGAAGCTTTCTTT. Translating it yields CASSLVTGGNTEAFF. Looking up the rest from reference TRBV7-2 and TRBJ1-1 gives the full variable domain: GAGVSQSPSNKVTEKGKDVELRCDPISGHTALYWYRQSLGQGLEFLIYFQGNSAPDKSGLPSDRFSAERTGGSVSTLTIQRTQQEDSAVYLCASSLVTGGNTEAFFGQGTRLTVV.

This clone has just a few counts. J is TRBJ2-7 and V is TRBV14; D unresolved. Germline V gene lookup returns CDR1 SGHDN and CDR2 FVKESK. V lost 4 bases, J lost 6 bases, and 13 bases lay in between. The CDR3 covers 13 residues. The CDR3: CASSLTLVGEQYF. The DNA of the CDR3 is TGTGCCAGCAGCCTGACACTGGTGGGCGAGCAGTACTTC.

The chain employs TRBV7-9 and TRBJ1-4; D is possibly TRBD1 (5 bases). Germline CDR1 reads SEHNR; CDR2 reads FQNEAQ (reference sequence). CDR3 length: 18 residues. Between the trimmed V and J ends, which lost 5 bases and 0 bases, there was a span of 19 bases. CDR3 sequence (DNA): TGTGCCAGCAGCCCAGCAGGAGGACACCTAGCAACTAATGAAAAACTGTTTTTT. Translating gives CASSPAGGHLATNEKLFF.

Comment on this clone: Other nucleotide sequences in the sample specify the same CDR3. The chain links TRBV6-5 to TRBJ1-1; D may be TRBD1 (5 bases). Trimming pared 6 bases from V and 4 bases from J, leaving 12 bases between. CDR3 length equals 13 residues. The V gene's germline CDR1 is MNHEY and CDR2 SVGAGI. Here the CDR3 reads CASSPLGGTEAFF. The CDR3, as DNA: TGTGCCAGCAGCCCTCTGGGGGGCACTGAAGCTTTCTTT.

This clone has just a few counts. The V call is TRBV7-2, the J call TRBJ2-7; 7 nucleotides match TRBD1. Germline CDR1 and CDR2: SGHTA and FQGNSA. V gave up 1 base and J gave up 5 bases; unmatched junction bases: 11. The CDR3 is 16 amino acids. The DNA of the CDR3 is TGTGCCAGCAGCTTAGTAGGGGGCGCTTTGGTCGACGAGCAGTACTTC. Amino acid sequence: CASSLVGGALVDEQYF.

A few counts support this clone. The chain employs TRBV30 and TRBJ1-2; D ambiguous. The CDR3 loop spans 12 amino acids. CDR1 is GTSNPN, CDR2 SVGIG, per germline (reference sequence). The V end lost 1 base, the J end lost 1 base, and 4 bases lay between the germline ends. CDR3 bases: TGTGCCTGGAGTGGGTTTAACTATGGCTACACCTTC. Encoded protein: CAWSGFNYGYTF.

This clone turned up a few times. The chain is built from TRBV30 and TRBJ1-6, with 7 bases aligning to TRBD1. CDR3 length equals 16 residues. Germline CDR1 GTSNPN, CDR2 SVGIG (reference sequence). Losses at the gene ends were 3 bases for V and 7 bases for J; bases not matched to a gene: 12. CDR3 in DNA: TGTGCCTGGAGGTCGCTAGACCGACAGGGCAATTCACCCCTCCACTTT. Translation: CAWRSLDRQGNSPLHF.

The chain links TRBV5-1 to TRBJ1-1; TRBD1 matches 12 bases. From germline, CDR1 is SGHRS and CDR2 YFSETQ. The trim removed 3 bases at V and 3 bases at J, leaving 9 bases unmatched. This CDR3 is 17 amino acids long. CDR3 DNA: TGCGCCAGCAGCTCCCGGGACAGGGGGCGCGGGGACACTGAAGCTTTCTTT. Its protein is CASSSRDRGRGDTEAFF.

This clone was observed a handful of times. The J gene is TRBJ2-4, the V gene TRBV30; 8 bases match TRBD2. Germline trimming cut 5 bases from V and 4 bases from J; bases unmatched to any gene: 7. CDR1 and CDR2 from the germline V gene are GTSNPN and SVGIG (reference sequence). The CDR3 is made up of 14 amino acids. As DNA, the CDR3 is TGTGCCTGGTTCCCGACTAGCGTAAAAAACATTCAGTACTTC. Translating it yields CAWFPTSVKNIQYF.

This clone was picked up a small number of times. This rearrangement joins TRBV28 to TRBJ2-1; D is unresolved. Germline CDR1 and CDR2: MDHEN and SYDVKM. The CDR3 spans 11 residues. The germline V and J ends were trimmed by 1 base and 10 bases, with 5 bases remaining between them. The DNA of the CDR3 is TGTGCCAGCAGTTTATTGGGGGAGCAGTTCTTC. Translated, it gives CASSLLGEQFF.

There are a few counts of this clone. The chain is built from TRBV30 and TRBJ2-1, with 8 bases aligning to TRBD2. Germline V gene data show CDR1 as GTSNPN and CDR2 as SVGIG (reference sequence). Unmatched junction bases numbered 13, after V lost 2 bases and J lost 7 bases. The length of the CDR3 is 16 residues. Written as DNA, the CDR3 is TGTGCCTGGAGTCACTTAGCGGGGAGGGCCAGGAATGAGCAGTTCTTC. Amino acid sequence: CAWSHLAGRARNEQFF. The complete variable domain, with remaining parts taken from reference TRBV30 and TRBJ2-1, reads SQTIHQWPATLVQPVGSPLSLECTVEGTSNPNLYWYRQAAGRGLQLLFYSVGIGQISSEVPQNLSASRPQDRQFILSSKKLLLSDSGFYLCAWSHLAGRARNEQFFGPGTRLTVL.

This clone was seen a few times. The chain carries TRBV27 and TRBJ2-7; D is undetermined. This CDR3 comprises 13 residues. Germline V gene sequence: CDR1 MNHEY, CDR2 SMNVEV (reference sequence). Trimming removed 5 bases at V and 5 bases at J, with 13 bases between. The DNA for the CDR3 is TGTGCCAGCAGTAAATCCCCAGGCCACGAGCAGTACTTC. Translating gives CASSKSPGHEQYF.

The rearrangement uses TRBV7-2 and TRBJ1-2, with D perhaps TRBD1 (5 bases). The CDR3 extends over 14 amino acids. The germline V gene has CDR1 SGHTA and CDR2 FQGNSA. Trimming stripped 0 bases from V and 3 bases from J, with 8 bases between. The CDR3 here is CASSLALGDYGYTF. The CDR3 DNA reads as TGTGCCAGCAGCTTAGCGTTAGGGGACTATGGCTACACCTTC.

J is TRBJ1-2 and V is TRBV27, with D possibly matching TRBD1 (5 bases). Per the germline V gene, CDR1 is MNHEY and CDR2 is SMNVEV (reference sequence). Trimming left V 3 bases short and J 8 bases short, with 16 bases between. This CDR3 region has 14 residues. The CDR3, as DNA: TGTGCCAGCAGTTTGGGAGGGGAGGCGCGCGGCTACACCTTC. Protein product: CASSLGGEARGYTF.